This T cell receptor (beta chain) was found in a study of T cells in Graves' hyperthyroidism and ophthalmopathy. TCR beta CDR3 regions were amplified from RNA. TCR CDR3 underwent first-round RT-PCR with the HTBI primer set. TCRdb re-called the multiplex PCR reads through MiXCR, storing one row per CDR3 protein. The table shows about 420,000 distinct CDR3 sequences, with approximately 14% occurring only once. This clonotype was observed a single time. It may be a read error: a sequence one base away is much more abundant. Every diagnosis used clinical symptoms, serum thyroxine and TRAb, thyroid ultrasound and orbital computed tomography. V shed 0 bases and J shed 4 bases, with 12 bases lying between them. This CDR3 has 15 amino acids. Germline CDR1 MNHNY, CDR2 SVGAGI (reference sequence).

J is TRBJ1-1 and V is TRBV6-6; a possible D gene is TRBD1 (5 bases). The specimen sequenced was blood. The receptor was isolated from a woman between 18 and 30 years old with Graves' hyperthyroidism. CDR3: CASSYSRQRSTEAFF. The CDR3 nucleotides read TGTGCCAGCAGTTACTCTAGACAGAGAAGCACTGAAGCTTTCTTT.